This T cell receptor beta chain emerged from a study of cytomegalovirus exposure and HLA in healthy donors. Study-level results: Reportedly, fewer N-insertions than the roughly 700-donor mean appeared in an Asian-associated ancestry cluster in a later analysis.

It was with 60 Vbeta and 13 Jbeta primers that the PCR ran. The assay was immunoSEQ multiplex PCR, and TCRdb's table has in-frame clones only and misses some. The sample gives fewer than 350,000 clones, around 90% of which show up once; about 2% is in the top ten. Points on this clone: Its antigen is unknown.

This TCR was sampled from a woman between 18 and 29 years old in good health and CMV-seronegative. Material: PBMCs.

Here the CDR3 reads CASSMFRAYNEKLFF. For the CDR3, the DNA is TGTGCCAGTAGTATGTTCCGAGCCTATAATGAAAAACTGTTTTTT. The chain employs TRBV19 and TRBJ1-4; D ambiguous. The CDR3 is 15 residues long. Germline lookup yields CDR1 LNHDA and CDR2 SQIVND (reference sequence). V was trimmed by 3 bases and J by 4 bases, leaving 12 bases between them.